A selection of T cell receptor beta chains follows, all from one sample in a study of vaccination effects on CD4 cells after COVID-19. Here immunoSEQ multiplex PCR was the method, and the copy in TCRdb shows in-frame clones only, minus some. The sample consists of 35,000 to 55,000 clones, about three quarters of them appearing once. These TCRs are of unknown antigen specificity. Sequencing was performed on CD4+ T cells from PBMCs cultured without peptide, taken after COVID-19 vaccination. The source is a human donor who received a COVID-19 vaccine. The CDR3 runs from the conserved cysteine through the conserved F or W. The D gene is left open where the match is weak. Part of the rows lack a size; the others show once, few, many or a class for expanded clones.

14	-	-	TRBV2	TRBJ1-2	TGTGCCAGCAGTGTCCAGGGGCTAATTTATGGCTACACCTTC	CASSVQGLIYGYTF
15	-	-	TRBV5-1	TRBJ2-7	TGCGCCAGCAGCCTAACAGGGCGAAGCTCCTACGAGCAGTACTTC	CASSLTGRSSYEQYF
17	-	TRBD2	TRBV18	TRBJ2-5	TGTGCCAGCTCACTCGGAGGCGGGAGGGCAGGATTCAAGACCCAGTACTTC	CASSLGGGRAGFKTQYF
11	-	-	TRBV12-3/TRBV12-4	TRBJ2-5	TGTGCCAGCAGTGCCGGGGGGACCCAGTACTTC	CASSAGGTQYF
16	-	TRBD2	TRBV11-3	TRBJ2-2	TGTGCCAGCAGCTTAGGTGGGGAGGGGAACACCGGGGAGCTGTTTTTT	CASSLGGEGNTGELFF
16	-	TRBD2	TRBV5-1	TRBJ2-3	TGCGCCAGCAGCAACCGACTAGCGGGGGGGGCAGATACGCAGTATTTT	CASSNRLAGGADTQYF
17	-	TRBD2	TRBV6-1	TRBJ2-7	TGTGCCAGCAGTGAAAAGATGGGGCTAGCGGGAGGGCCGGTGCAGTACTTC	CASSEKMGLAGGPVQYF
14	-	-	TRBV10-1	TRBJ1-1	TGCGCCAGCAGTGAGAAGAGGGCCGGGGCTGAAGCTTTCTTT	CASSEKRAGAEAFF
14	-	-	TRBV7-2	TRBJ2-5	TGTGCCAGCAGCAGCGCGACATTCTCAGAGACCCAGTACTTC	CASSSATFSETQYF
17	-	TRBD2	TRBV4-1	TRBJ2-5	TGCGCCAGCAGCCCTTATCTAGCGGGGGGGCCCTTAGAGACCCAGTACTTC	CASSPYLAGGPLETQYF
13	-	TRBD1	TRBV6-5	TRBJ1-2	TGTGCCAGCAGTCAGGGGGAGGCGAATGGCTACACCTTC	CASSQGEANGYTF
13	-	TRBD1	TRBV29-1	TRBJ2-7	TGCAGCGCAAAGGGACAGGGTACCTACGAGCAGTACTTC	CSAKGQGTYEQYF
20	-	TRBD1	TRBV18	TRBJ2-2	TGTGCCAGCCCTCTTTCTGGGACAGGGGCGAAACTTACGAACACCGGGGAGCTGTTTTTT	CASPLSGTGAKLTNTGELFF
14	-	-	TRBV27	TRBJ1-2	TGTGCCAGCAGTTTATCGAGGGGTAACTATGGCTACACCTTC	CASSLSRGNYGYTF
16	-	-	TRBV25-1	TRBJ2-1	TGTGCCAGCAGTGGCGACGGGGGTAGCTCCTACAATGAGCAGTTCTTC	CASSGDGGSSYNEQFF
15	-	TRBD2	TRBV6-2/TRBV6-3	TRBJ2-7	TGTGCCAGCAGTTCCATACTAGCGGGAAGCTACGAGCAGTACTTC	CASSSILAGSYEQYF
11	-	-	TRBV5-1	TRBJ2-5	TGCGCCAGCAGAGGGCAAGAGACCCAGTACTTC	CASRGQETQYF
13	-	-	TRBV6-5	TRBJ2-7	TGTGCCAGCAGGGGGGACTCAACCTACGAGCAGTACTTC	CASRGDSTYEQYF
19	-	TRBD2	TRBV5-4	TRBJ2-1	TGTGCCAGCAGCTTACCCCCCATTTGGGGGGGAGGAAACTACAATGAGCAGTTCTTC	CASSLPPIWGGGNYNEQFF
15	-	TRBD1	TRBV5-5	TRBJ2-7	TGTGCCAGCAGCCCCTTTCCGAGGGGGCGGCACGAGCAGTACTTC	CASSPFPRGRHEQYF
17	-	TRBD1	TRBV2	TRBJ1-4	TGTGCCAGCAGTCCAGGAGGGTGGACAGGGGGCCAGGAAAAACTGTTTTTT	CASSPGGWTGGQEKLFF
17	few	-	TRBV6-2/TRBV6-3	TRBJ2-6	TGTGCCAGCAGTTACTCGGTCGAGAACGCTGGGGCCAACGTCCTGACTTTC	CASSYSVENAGANVLTF
13	-	-	TRBV15	TRBJ2-3	TGTGCCACCAGCAGAGTGGTCACAGATACGCAGTATTTT	CATSRVVTDTQYF
14	-	-	TRBV10-3	TRBJ1-4	TGTGCCATCAGTGAGTCAGGGGGGAATGAAAAACTGTTTTTT	CAISESGGNEKLFF
15	-	-	TRBV7-9	TRBJ1-3	TGTGCCAGCAGCTTAGTGAGGGACGGTGGATACACCATATATTTT	CASSLVRDGGYTIYF
14	few	-	TRBV11-2	TRBJ2-7	TGTGCCAGCAGCTTATTCGGCAGCTCCTACGAGCAGTACTTC	CASSLFGSSYEQYF
15	few	TRBD1	TRBV11-2	TRBJ1-4	TGTGCCAGCAGCACCCGGACAGGACTGAATGAAAAACTGTTTTTT	CASSTRTGLNEKLFF
17	-	-	TRBV6-1	TRBJ1-5	TGTGCCAGCAGTGAAATCCTGTTTCTGGCAGAAAATCAGCCCCAGCATTTT	CASSEILFLAENQPQHF
16	once	-	TRBV11-2	TRBJ2-7	TGTGCCAGCAGCAATGGTTTCGGACATAATTCCTACGAGCAGTACTTC	CASSNGFGHNSYEQYF
14	-	-	TRBV14	TRBJ1-1	TGTGCCAGCAGCCGAGAGACGGTGAACACTGAAGCTTTCTTT	CASSRETVNTEAFF
13	once	-	TRBV3-1/TRBV3-2	TRBJ2-1	TGTGCCAGCAGCCAATCAGGGGTTGGTGAGCAGTTCTTC	CASSQSGVGEQFF